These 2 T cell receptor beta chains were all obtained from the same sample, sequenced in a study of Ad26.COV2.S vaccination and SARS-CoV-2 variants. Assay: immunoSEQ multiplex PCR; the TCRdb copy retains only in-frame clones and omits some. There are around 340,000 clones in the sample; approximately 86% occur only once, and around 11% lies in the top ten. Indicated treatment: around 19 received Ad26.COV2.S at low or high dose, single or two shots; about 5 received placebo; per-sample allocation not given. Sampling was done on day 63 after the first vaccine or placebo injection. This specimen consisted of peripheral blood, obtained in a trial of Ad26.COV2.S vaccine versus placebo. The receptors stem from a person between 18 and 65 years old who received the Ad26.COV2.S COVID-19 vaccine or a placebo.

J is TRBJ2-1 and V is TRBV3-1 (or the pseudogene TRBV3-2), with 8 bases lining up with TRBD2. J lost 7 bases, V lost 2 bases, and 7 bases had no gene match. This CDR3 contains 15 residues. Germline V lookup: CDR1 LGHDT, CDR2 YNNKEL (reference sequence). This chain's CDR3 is CASSQITGTRNEQFF. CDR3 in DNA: TGTGCCAGCAGCCAAATAACCGGGACTAGGAATGAGCAGTTCTTC.

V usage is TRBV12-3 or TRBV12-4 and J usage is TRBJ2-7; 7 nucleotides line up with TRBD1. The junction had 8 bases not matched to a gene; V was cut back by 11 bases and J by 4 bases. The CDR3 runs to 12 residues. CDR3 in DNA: TGTGCCTCGACAGGGAAATTTTACGAGCAGTACTTC. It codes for CASTGKFYEQYF.